This TCR beta chain originates from a study of shared clonotypes between healthy human individuals. Genomic DNA (from each subset) was split evenly across several immunoSEQ plates. Assay: immunoSEQ multiplex PCR; the TCRdb copy retains only in-frame clones and omits some. This table holds approximately 2.3 million clones, approximately 93% found once. Overall study findings and caveats: The rarefaction results pointed to incomplete sorted-subset sequencing despite large depth.

Per germline, CDR1 KGHSH and CDR2 LQKENI. V lost 3 bases to trimming and J lost 3 bases; unmatched junction nucleotides: 10. The CDR3 runs 16 residues. A CD45RA-negative memory subset and a CD45RA+ naive subset were separated from the CD4+ cells. Details on this clone: As yet, its antigen is unknown.

The receptor comes from a man between 18 and 29 years old in good health. Some clones in this sample may be carry-over from other donors' samples. The sample taken for sequencing was naive CD4+ T cells from PBMCs. Subset indicated: CD45RA+ positively selected. The chain uses TRBV18 and TRBJ1-1, with TRBD1 matching 7 bases. This CDR3 is CASSPAQGKSDTEAFF. The CDR3 DNA reads as TGTGCCAGCTCACCCGCACAGGGGAAAAGCGACACTGAAGCTTTCTTT.